This T cell receptor (beta chain) was recorded in a study of blood T cell repertoires in COVID-19. V lost 4 bases to trimming and J lost 0 bases; unmatched junction nucleotides: 6. The CDR3 runs 15 residues. Germline CDR1 GTSNPN, CDR2 SVGIG (reference sequence). Here immunoSEQ multiplex PCR was the method, and the copy in TCRdb shows in-frame clones only, minus some. The sample has over 350,000 clones, around 87% seen once. The specimen sequenced was PBMCs or T cells enriched from blood (not recorded which). The V and J genes are TRBV30 and TRBJ1-2; 9 nucleotides agree with TRBD1. The receptor's source is a woman aged 50 to 60 who had recovered from COVID-19. CDR3 sequence reads: CAWTLDRGSNYGYTF. The CDR3 DNA reads as TGTGCCTGGACCCTGGACAGGGGATCTAACTATGGCTACACCTTC.